These 27 T cell receptor beta chains came from one sample sequenced in a study of blood T cell repertoires in COVID-19. Repertoires were generated with immunoSEQ multiplex PCR, while TCRdb's copy carries only in-frame clones and drops some. The table includes fewer than 350,000 clones, nearly 90% detected once. Sequenced sample: PBMCs or T cells enriched from blood (not recorded which). Receptors originate from a woman aged 25 to 39 who had recovered from COVID-19.

V and J are TRBV19 and TRBJ1-6; 9 nucleotides line up with TRBD1. CDR1 is LNHDA and CDR2 is SQIVND in the germline V gene (reference sequence). The CDR3 loop spans 15 amino acids. V shed 5 bases and J 6 bases; nucleotides not matched to a gene: 5. The CDR3 DNA reads as TGTGCCAGTAGTGCGGGACAGGGACCTAATTCACCCCTCCACTTT. Amino acids: CASSAGQGPNSPLHF.

This clone was seen only once. Here the CDR3 reads CASSLSGQGGGYTF. The DNA for the CDR3 is TGCGCCAGCAGCTTGTCGGGACAGGGGGGCGGCTACACCTTC. The V call is TRBV5-1, the J call TRBJ1-2, with 11 nucleotides matching TRBD1. J gave up 8 bases and V 1 base, and 4 bases lay outside the gene matches. There are 14 residues in the CDR3. Germline V gene data show CDR1 as SGHRS and CDR2 as YFSETQ.

The rearrangement joins TRBV5-4 to TRBJ1-1, with D perhaps matching TRBD1 (5 bases). This CDR3 contains 13 residues. Per the germline V gene, CDR1 is SGHNT and CDR2 is YYREEE (reference sequence). V shed 5 bases and J shed 2 bases, with 10 bases lying between them. CDR3 sequence reads: CASRGQGNTEAFF. CDR3 coding DNA: TGTGCCAGCAGGGGGCAAGGTAACACTGAAGCTTTCTTT.

This rearrangement joins TRBV27 to TRBJ1-6; possible D gene TRBD1, 6 bases. CDR3 size: 15 residues. CDR1 MNHEY and CDR2 SMNVEV come from the germline V gene (reference sequence). With 6 bases removed from V and 5 bases from J, the gap between germline ends came to 14 bases. The CDR3 nucleotides are TGTGCCAGCAGGGTGAACAGGGTAGATAATTCACCCCTCCACTTT. As protein: CASRVNRVDNSPLHF.

This sequence joins TRBV27 and TRBJ2-1, with 9 bases that match TRBD2. In germline, CDR1 is MNHEY, CDR2 SMNVEV (reference sequence). V trimming: 6 bases; J trimming: 1 base; junction bases outside the gene matches: 7. The CDR3 sequence is 16 residues long. The DNA for the CDR3 is TGTGCCAGCAGGGAGGGCGGGGGGGCTTCCTACAATGAGCAGTTCTTC. Its protein product is CASREGGGASYNEQFF.

The gene calls are TRBV4-1 and TRBJ2-3; the D is unclear. Germline V gene sequence: CDR1 MGHRA, CDR2 YSYEKL. V was shortened by 4 bases and J by 4 bases, with 15 bases between the two germline ends. The CDR3 contains 15 residues. Written as DNA, the CDR3 is TGCGCCAGCAGCCTTATAGAACGATCCCCAGATACGCAGTATTTT. Encoded protein: CASSLIERSPDTQYF.

The V call is TRBV5-4, the J call TRBJ2-5; 8 bases line up with TRBD2. After removal of 4 bases from V and 5 bases from J, the junction contained 4 bases not matched to a gene. CDR3 length: 13 residues. The V gene's germline CDR1 is SGHNT and CDR2 YYREEE (reference sequence). CDR3: CASSGGLEETQYF. Here the CDR3 DNA reads TGTGCCAGCAGCGGGGGACTAGAGGAGACCCAGTACTTC.

The DNA for the CDR3 is TGCGCCAGCAGCTTAGGCCCAGGGGTCAGCTATGGCTACACCTTC. This translates into CASSLGPGVSYGYTF. The chain carries TRBV5-1 and TRBJ1-2; a possible D gene is TRBD1 (6 bases). CDR3 length equals 15 residues. In germline, CDR1 is SGHRS, CDR2 YFSETQ. V lost 2 bases, J lost 4 bases, and 15 bases lay in between.

For the CDR3, the DNA is TGTGCCCTCAGGCAGGGGGCGCGAGGGGAGACCCAGTACTTC. It specifies CALRQGARGETQYF. The chain couples TRBV6-5 to TRBJ2-5, with 8 bases matching TRBD1. V trimming: 11 bases; J trimming: 5 bases; junction bases outside the gene matches: 13. The length of the CDR3 is 14 residues. Germline assignment: CDR1 MNHEY and CDR2 SVGAGI.

This clone was seen once. The V call is TRBV27, the J call TRBJ1-2, with a tentative D call TRBD1 (5 bases). The CDR3 extends over 17 amino acids. From germline, CDR1 is MNHEY and CDR2 SMNVEV (reference sequence). V was trimmed by 2 bases and J by 1 base, leaving 17 bases between them. The CDR3 sequence is CASSLTAGLTFNYGYTF. CDR3 coding DNA: TGTGCCAGCAGTTTAACGGCAGGGCTCACGTTTAACTATGGCTACACCTTC.

This chain joins TRBV19 and TRBJ2-1; TRBD2 aligns across 7 bases. Germline-derived CDR1 and CDR2 are LNHDA and SQIVND (reference sequence). The CDR3 has 17 residues. J gave up 0 bases and V 7 bases, and 12 bases lay outside the gene matches. CDR3 sequence (DNA): TGTGCCAGTATAGGAGCGGGGACCCGAAGCTCCTACAATGAGCAGTTCTTC. Translation: CASIGAGTRSSYNEQFF.

CDR3 in amino acids: CASSLYDSGGSSDTQYF. CDR3 DNA: TGTGCCAGCAGTTTATATGACTCGGGAGGGTCATCAGATACGCAGTATTTT. This chain uses TRBV27 with TRBJ2-3; 8 nucleotides agree with TRBD2. This CDR3 has 17 residues. From germline, CDR1 is MNHEY and CDR2 SMNVEV (reference sequence). With 1 base clipped from V and 4 bases from J, the junction kept 10 bases outside the gene matches.

The chain uses TRBV4-3 and TRBJ1-6; TRBD1 matches 11 bases. The V gene's germline CDR1 is LGHNA and CDR2 YSLEER. The CDR3 extends over 17 amino acids. Germline trimming cut 1 base from V and 10 bases from J; bases unmatched to any gene: 9. The CDR3 spells CASSQARTGTGGSPLHF. CDR3 DNA: TGCGCCAGCAGCCAAGCTCGGACCGGGACAGGGGGATCACCCCTCCACTTT.

This clone came up a few times. The rearrangement uses TRBV4-2 and TRBJ2-5; 8 bases line up with TRBD2. The CDR3 runs to 15 residues. J was trimmed by 2 bases and V by 1 base; bases with no gene match: 3. Per germline, CDR1 LGHNA and CDR2 YNFKEQ. The CDR3 is CASSQVPSGQETQYF. CDR3 bases: TGTGCCAGCAGCCAAGTCCCTAGCGGGCAAGAGACCCAGTACTTC.

The chain links TRBV15 to TRBJ1-1; 9 bases fit TRBD1. The germline gives CDR1 LNHNV, CDR2 YYDKDF (reference sequence). J gave up 10 bases and V 4 bases, and 7 bases lay outside the gene matches. The CDR3 has 13 residues. The CDR3 loop is CATSTPQGAGAFF. In DNA, the CDR3 is TGTGCCACCAGCACCCCACAGGGGGCGGGAGCTTTCTTT.

This sequence joins TRBV5-1 and TRBJ1-4, with 7 positions matching TRBD1. The J segment lost 8 bases and the V segment lost 2 bases, leaving 9 bases of the junction unmatched. The CDR3 contains 15 residues. The germline V gene has CDR1 SGHRS and CDR2 YFSETQ. The chain's CDR3 is CASSLYDRDKEKLFF. The DNA for the CDR3 is TGCGCCAGCAGCTTATACGACAGGGATAAAGAAAAACTGTTTTTT.

This clone was found once. The V gene is TRBV28, the J gene TRBJ1-4; a weak D match, TRBD1 (5 bases). Between the trimmed V and J ends, which lost 3 bases and 10 bases, there was a span of 12 bases. CDR1 is MDHEN, CDR2 SYDVKM, per germline. This CDR3 is 13 amino acids long. The CDR3 DNA follows: TGTGCCAGCAGTTTGCCCCAGGGTCGAAAACTGTTTTTT. Its protein product is CASSLPQGRKLFF.

Details on this clone: The sample holds other DNA sequences that translate to the same CDR3. This chain uses TRBV30 with TRBJ2-2; 8 nucleotides line up with TRBD2. Trimming cost V 1 base and J 9 bases; bases outside gene matches: 10. The CDR3 loop spans 15 amino acids. Germline CDR1 and CDR2: GTSNPN and SVGIG (reference sequence). CDR3 sequence (DNA): TGTGCCTGGAGTGGGGGAGATAGCGGGGTTCGGGAGCTGTTTTTT. Amino acid sequence: CAWSGGDSGVRELFF.

The rearrangement uses TRBV29-1 and TRBJ2-2; a weak D match, TRBD1 (5 bases). This CDR3 contains 13 residues. V lost 4 bases and J 7 bases, leaving 13 bases between the germline ends. Germline values: CDR1 SQVTM, CDR2 ANQGSEA. DNA of the CDR3: TGCAGCGTTGTGTTGGGGCACCTCGGGGAGCTGTTTTTT. It specifies CSVVLGHLGELFF.

The genes are TRBV11-2 and TRBJ1-4; D might be TRBD1 (5 bases). CDR1 SGHAT and CDR2 FQNNGV come from the germline V gene. The CDR3 contains 17 residues. Trimming pared 1 base from V and 7 bases from J, leaving 19 bases between. Here the CDR3 DNA reads TGTGCCAGCAGCTTAGGAATGGGCCCAGGGTCCAGTGAAAAACTGTTTTTT. Its protein is CASSLGMGPGSSEKLFF.

The V gene is TRBV15, the J gene TRBJ2-1, with 7 nucleotides matching TRBD2. The V segment lost 0 bases and the J segment 6 bases; nucleotides outside the gene matches: 17. Looked up from germline, CDR1 is LNHNV and CDR2 is YYDKDF (reference sequence). There are 19 residues in the CDR3. The CDR3 sequence: CATSRDLVIVGGSANEQFF. In DNA, the CDR3 is TGTGCCACCAGCAGAGATCTGGTAATCGTAGGCGGGAGCGCCAATGAGCAGTTCTTC.

The V gene is TRBV2, the J gene TRBJ1-1; 10 positions match TRBD1. Germline lookup yields CDR1 SNHLY and CDR2 FYNNEI. J was trimmed by 5 bases and V by 8 bases; bases with no gene match: 5. The CDR3 contains 13 residues. CDR3 in DNA: TGTGCCAGCGGACAGGGGGAGGGAACTGAAGCTTTCTTT. It specifies CASGQGEGTEAFF.

This clone is a singleton in its sample. This sequence joins TRBV27 and TRBJ1-1, with 8 positions matching TRBD1. The V and J ends lost 3 bases and 1 base, in that order; junction bases with no gene match: 4. This CDR3 region has 15 residues. Germline loops: CDR1 MNHEY, CDR2 SMNVEV (reference sequence). CDR3 region: CASSFRGRENTEAFF. The CDR3 coding sequence is TGTGCCAGCAGTTTCAGGGGGCGAGAGAACACTGAAGCTTTCTTT.

A remark on this clone: An end of the junction does not agree with germline; a read error may underlie this. The chain recombines TRBV30 with TRBJ1-1, with TRBD1 matching 7 bases. The CDR3 is made up of 11 amino acids. Germline V gene data show CDR1 as GTSNPN and CDR2 as SVGIG (reference sequence). The CDR3 coding sequence is TGTGCCTGGAGTGTACAGGGACAGCTCGTCTTT. Protein sequence: CAWSVQGQLVF.

The chain couples TRBV15 to TRBJ1-1; 10 bases map to TRBD1. With 5 bases clipped from V and 3 bases from J, the junction kept 6 bases outside the gene matches. CDR1 is LNHNV and CDR2 is YYDKDF in the germline V gene (reference sequence). This CDR3 region has 15 residues. The CDR3 loop is CATSRLGQGDTEAFF. The DNA for the CDR3 is TGTGCCACCAGCCGCCTCGGACAGGGGGACACTGAAGCTTTCTTT.

This clone was counted a single time. This chain connects TRBV5-1 to TRBJ1-3; D unclear. CDR1 is SGHRS, CDR2 YFSETQ, per germline. The CDR3 contains 19 residues. Trimming removed 0 bases from V and 2 bases from J, with 21 bases in between. The CDR3: CASSLVPGFANWAGNTIYF. In DNA form, the CDR3 reads TGCGCCAGCAGCTTGGTGCCGGGATTTGCCAATTGGGCTGGAAACACCATATATTTT.

The V gene is TRBV7-9, the J gene TRBJ2-7; tentative D call: TRBD1 (5 bases). Trimming pared 1 base from V and 2 bases from J, leaving 15 bases between. CDR3 size: 16 residues. Germline loops: CDR1 SEHNR, CDR2 FQNEAQ (reference sequence). CDR3 DNA sequence: TGTGCCAGCAGCTTAGACACTTTCAGGGCTCCCTACGAGCAGTACTTC. Its protein is CASSLDTFRAPYEQYF. The full variable domain, completed using reference TRBV7-9 and TRBJ2-7, is DTGVSQNPRHKITKRGQNVTFRCDPISEHNRLYWYRQTLGQGPEFLTYFQNEAQLEKSRLLSDRFSAERPKGSFSTLEIQRTEQGDSAMYLCASSLDTFRAPYEQYFGPGTRLTVT.